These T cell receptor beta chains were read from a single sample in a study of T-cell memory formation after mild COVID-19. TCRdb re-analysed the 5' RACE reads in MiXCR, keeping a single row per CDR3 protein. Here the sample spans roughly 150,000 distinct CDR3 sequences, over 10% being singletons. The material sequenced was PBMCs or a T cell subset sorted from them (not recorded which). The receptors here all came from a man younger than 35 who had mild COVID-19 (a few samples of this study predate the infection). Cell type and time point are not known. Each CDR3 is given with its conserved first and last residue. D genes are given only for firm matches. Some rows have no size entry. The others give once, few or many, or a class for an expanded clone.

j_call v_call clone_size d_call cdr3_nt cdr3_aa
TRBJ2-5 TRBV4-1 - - TGCGCCAGCAGCCCAAGCGCCCGGGGGGCTGGGGAGACCCAGTACTTC CASSPSARGAGETQYF
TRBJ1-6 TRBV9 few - TGTGCCAGCAGCGTAACGGGAGGCCAGGTGGGATCACCCCTCCACTTT CASSVTGGQVGSPLHF
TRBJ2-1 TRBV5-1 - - TGCGCCAGCAGTCGACAAGGGGTCTATGAGCAGTTCTTC CASSRQGVYEQFF
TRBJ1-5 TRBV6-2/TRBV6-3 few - TGTGCCAGCAGTTACCCGCCTCGGGAGGGAGGGAATCAGCCCCAGCATTTT CASSYPPREGGNQPQHF
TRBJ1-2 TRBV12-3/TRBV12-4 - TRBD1 TGTGCCAGCAGTTTAGTGACAGGGGGCTCTGGCTACACCTTC CASSLVTGGSGYTF
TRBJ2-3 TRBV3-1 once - TGTGCCAGCAGCCAAGGTGTCGGACTTTCCACAGATACGCAGTATTTT CASSQGVGLSTDTQYF
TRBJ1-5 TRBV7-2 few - TGTGCCAGCAGCCCAGGGTCATTAGGACAGCCCCAGCATTTT CASSPGSLGQPQHF
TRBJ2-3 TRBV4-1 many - TGCGCCAGCAGCCAAGAGTCTCACCCTAGCACAGATACGCAGTATTTT CASSQESHPSTDTQYF
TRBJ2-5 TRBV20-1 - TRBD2 TGCAGTGCTACCCGACTAGCGCTTCAAGAGACCCAGTACTTC CSATRLALQETQYF
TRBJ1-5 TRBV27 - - TGTGCCAGCAGTTCATCGGGGCTCGGGGGCCAGCATTTT CASSSSGLGGQHF
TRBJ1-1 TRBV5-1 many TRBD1 TGCGCCAGCAGCGCACAGGGGGCGATAGCTGAAGCTTTCTTT CASSAQGAIAEAFF
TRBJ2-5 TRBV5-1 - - TGCGCCAGCAGTGGAGGAGCCCGAGAGACCCAGTACTTC CASSGGARETQYF
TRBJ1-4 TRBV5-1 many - TGCGCCAGCAAACTGGTGGGGACCGCCAATGAAAAACTGTTTTTT CASKLVGTANEKLFF
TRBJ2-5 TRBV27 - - TGTGCCAGCAGTTCGAGGGCGCGTGAGACCCAGTACTTC CASSSRARETQYF
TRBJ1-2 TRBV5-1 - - TGCGCCAGCAGCTTGGAGTCGGATGGCTACACCTTC CASSLESDGYTF
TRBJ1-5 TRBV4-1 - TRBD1 TGCGCCAGCAGCCCAAACCCCGGGACAGGGAGTTGGCAGCCCCAGCATTTT CASSPNPGTGSWQPQHF
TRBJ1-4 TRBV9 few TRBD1 TGTGCCAGCAGTCCGACAGGGACCACTAATGAAAAACTGTTTTTT CASSPTGTTNEKLFF
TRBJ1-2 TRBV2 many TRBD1 TGTGCCAGCAGTACACCCGGGACAGGGATTAACTATGGCTACACCTTC CASSTPGTGINYGYTF
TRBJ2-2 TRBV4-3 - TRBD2 TGCGCCAGCAGCCAAGGTCTAGCGGGGGGGCTAGGCACCGGGGAGCTGTTTTTT CASSQGLAGGLGTGELFF
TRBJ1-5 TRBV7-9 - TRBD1 TGTGCCAGCAGCTGGGGGACAGCACCTGATCAGCCCCAGCATTTT CASSWGTAPDQPQHF